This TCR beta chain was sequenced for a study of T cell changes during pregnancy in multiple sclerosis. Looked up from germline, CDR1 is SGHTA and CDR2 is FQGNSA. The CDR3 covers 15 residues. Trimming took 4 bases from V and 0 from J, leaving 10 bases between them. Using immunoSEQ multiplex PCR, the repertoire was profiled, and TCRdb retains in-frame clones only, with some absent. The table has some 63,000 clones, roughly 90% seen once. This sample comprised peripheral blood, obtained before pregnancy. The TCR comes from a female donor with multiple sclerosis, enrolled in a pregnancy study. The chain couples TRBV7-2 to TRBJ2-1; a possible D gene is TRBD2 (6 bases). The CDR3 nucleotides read TGTGCCAGCAGCTCACCCGGGGGCTCCTACAATGAGCAGTTCTTC. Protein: CASSSPGGSYNEQFF.